This T cell receptor beta chain originates from a study of blood T cell repertoires in COVID-19 (dated by TCRdb to 2018 to 2020). Looking at the study overall: Samples covering the acute and convalescent phases of COVID-19 were provided by collaborators in the United States, Italy and Spain. The material from the prospective study consisted of cDNA or gDNA derived from T cells, B-cell-depleted T cells, or PBMCs. Deeply sampled blood TCRbeta repertoires from subjects exposed to, actively infected with, or recovered from COVID-19 were included in the dataset. The repertoires were released in a freely available public database meant as a resource for research on the immune response to SARS-CoV-2. Samples were obtained from the ongoing ImmuneRACE study (first 160 participants) and from 1,254 subjects provided by 6 global collaborators. The sample metadata nearly always contained a de-identified subject ID, COVID-19 status, age in years and sex. HLA class I and class II types, where available, came from metadata supplied by the sample provider rather than from assay-based typing. General findings and caveats noted by the study authors: The amount of clinical and demographic metadata varied by source and participant and was provided uncurated.

The CDR3, from cysteine to phenylalanine, totals 13 residues. Just the 39-base CDR3 DNA is kept, in frame starting at base 1. CDR1 and CDR2 were assigned from the germline V gene (reference sequence) as LNHDA and SQIVND. V loses 3 bases of germline sequence and J loses 3 bases, and the interval between the two ends is 7 bases. The immunoSEQ Assay, a bias-controlled multiplex PCR, was used to amplify TCRbeta CDR3 regions from genomic DNA. Concerning the study's data processing: Nucleated cell counts per sample were estimated from amplification of reference gene primers within the assay. To quantify the absolute abundance of each unique TCRbeta CDR3 rearrangement, sequence reads were collapsed and filtered. Productive Simpson clonality was computed per sample as the square root of Simpson's diversity index over productive rearrangements. TCRdb carries this immuneACCESS record with in-frame sequences only. Its versions omit some clonotypes, under half of them owing to an unresolved V gene in the studies checked, with the rest unexplained. The D gene and trimming were derived from the DNA, and the V and J assignments and clone size from that table. The sample yields 200,000 to 250,000 clones; about nine tenths were counted once. 2.5% to 3% of the sample comes from the top ten.

A word on this clone: The specificity of this receptor is unknown. The input lacks base qualities; no much larger clone sits a single base away. This specimen includes other DNA sequences encoding the same CDR3.

Whole blood was collected in K2EDTA tubes by collaborating institutions according to the institutions' own protocols. For TCRbeta analysis, collaborators shipped samples as frozen whole blood, isolated PBMCs, or DNA extracted from either of those sample types. The TCR originated in a woman aged 60-70 years with acute or convalescent COVID-19. The sequence is built from TRBV19 and TRBJ2-3; D gene: possibly TRBD1, on 5 matching bases. The sequenced sample consisted of peripheral blood. The DNA sequence is as follows: TGTGCCAGTAGTATCCAGGGAACAGATACGCAGTATTTT. It codes for CASSIQGTDTQYF.